A selection of T cell receptor beta chains follows, all from one sample in a study of blood T cell repertoires in COVID-19. TCRdb's copy holds only in-frame clones and misses some; the assay was immunoSEQ multiplex PCR. The repertoire includes 84,000 or so clones, about 78% of them detected once, and 35% to 40% sits in the top ten. The sequencing sample was made of peripheral blood. These receptors came from a man between 60 and 70 years old with COVID-19, enrolled during active disease. Each CDR3 is given with its conserved first and last residue. The D gene is left open where the match is weak. The size of a clone is reported for some rows only, either as once, few or many, or as a class for expanded clones.

NA	NA	TRBV7-9	TRBJ2-7	CASSLEGGAYEQYF	TGTGCCAGCAGCTTAGAGGGAGGAGCCTACGAGCAGTACTTC
NA	once	TRBV5-5	TRBJ1-1	CASSFKGPKFEAFF	TGTGCCAGCAGCTTCAAGGGGCCGAAGTTTGAAGCTTTCTTT
NA	NA	TRBV12-3/TRBV12-4	TRBJ2-3	CASSLRDTQYF	TGTGCCAGCAGTTTGAGGGATACGCAGTATTTT
TRBD2	NA	TRBV29-1	TRBJ2-3	CSETTSDTDTQYF	TGCAGCGAGACAACTAGCGACACAGATACGCAGTATTTT
TRBD2	NA	TRBV7-3	TRBJ2-3	CASSLGLAGVPSTDTQYF	TGTGCCAGCAGCTTAGGGCTAGCGGGAGTGCCGAGCACAGATACGCAGTATTTT
NA	NA	TRBV7-8	TRBJ2-7	CASSFGLRGEQYF	TGTGCCAGCAGCTTCGGTCTGCGGGGCGAGCAGTACTTC
NA	NA	TRBV30	TRBJ1-5	CAWRGPGGNQPQHF	TGTGCCTGGAGAGGCCCGGGAGGCAATCAGCCCCAGCATTTT
TRBD1	NA	TRBV7-2	TRBJ1-3	CASSSGTGAGNTIYF	TGTGCCAGCAGCTCCGGGACAGGGGCAGGAAACACCATATATTTT
TRBD2	NA	TRBV5-1	TRBJ2-3	CASSPGTSEHTDTQYF	TGCGCCAGCAGCCCAGGGACTAGCGAACACACAGATACGCAGTATTTT
TRBD1	NA	TRBV19	TRBJ1-1	CASSIRTGTGMNTEAFF	TGTGCCAGTAGTATACGAACCGGGACAGGGATGAACACTGAAGCTTTCTTT